The clone carrying this T cell receptor beta chain has more than one count but fewer than ten. Its antigen remains unknown. This sample is drawn from a study of post-analysis software for immune sequencing data. Carried by the TCR beta cDNA libraries were unique molecular identifiers. TCRdb used MiXCR to reprocess the PCR reads, holding one entry per CDR3 protein. Of some 690,000 distinct CDR3 sequences in the sample, 55% to 60% were seen once. From germline, CDR1 is SGDLS and CDR2 YYNGEE. This CDR3 is 12 amino acids long. Study findings and constraints: Significantly decreased normalized Chao1 diversity was recorded for multiple sclerosis patients relative to controls. Four or five TRBV segments occurring more often in patients than controls included TRBV5-6, TRBV5-1 and TRBV20-1.

Material for sequencing was blood. The V and J genes are TRBV9 and TRBJ2-7; no clear D gene. The better agreement between TRBJ2-5 and the DNA end casts doubt on the J call. The TCR sequence derives from a girl aged 2 to 10 with multiple sclerosis. CDR3 amino acids: CASSTESETQYF. DNA for the CDR3: TGTGCCAGCAGTACAGAGTCCGAGACCCAGTACTTC.